The text below deals with one T cell receptor (beta chain). The specificity of this receptor is unknown. Base qualities are not at hand, and no much larger clone is one base apart. This entry is derived from a study of cytomegalovirus exposure and HLA in healthy donors (dated by TCRdb to 2017 to 2019). Background on the whole study: In an earlier analysis of approximately 500 of the donors, roughly 300 Gb of sequence data and just under 120 million unique TCR beta sequences from approximately 180 million T cells were reported. Every discovery cohort repertoire had been produced on one sequencing platform. On average, about 200,000 unique TCR beta nucleotide sequences were sequenced per donor among fewer than 500 genotyped donors of the cohort, with approximately 18% of those sequences being non-productive. Donor age, sex, ethnicity and CMV serostatus were compiled together with the repertoire data. In the later analysis, no new phenotypic data were used to find candidate immune exposures; instead, reliance was placed on TCR beta sequences and their occurrence across donors. The number of typed donors differed by locus: about 620-630 for A, B, C, DRB1 and DQB1; 500 to 550 for DQA1; roughly 600 for DPA1; and some 470 for DPB1. A later analysis re-examined previously published TCR beta repertoires from 500 to 700 donors and added high-resolution HLA genotyping to investigate patterns of TCR occurrence. The study was designed to test whether signatures of past pathogen exposure could be identified by cataloging public T cell receptors. Both class I and class II loci were covered by HLA typing, at four-digit resolution. Along with the roughly 670-subject first cohort, a separate validation cohort of around 120 different subjects was used. Approximately 330 gigabases of sequencing data and tens of millions of unique TCR sequences made up an early release that covered several hundred HLA-typed donors. The study combined high-throughput TCR immunosequencing, statistical association of individual TCRs with disease status, and machine learning to predict cytomegalovirus infection status. The genetic ancestry cluster associated with self-reported Caucasian donors included approximately 85% of the approximately 410 genotyped donors. A later genetic analysis used genome-wide SNP genotypes for 398 of the 666 donors, treating that subset as a discovery cohort. Using immunosequencing, the study profiled T cell repertoires from about 620 subjects and related those repertoires to cytomegalovirus serostatus. Because of strong linkage in the cohort, roughly five DR-DQ haplotypes were treated as single units for association and clustering. In an earlier analysis of 587 of the donors, high-throughput TCR beta sequencing was used to judge whether each TCR beta V gene segment behaved as functional or pseudogenic.

The method was the immunoSEQ multiplex PCR assay. The multiplex PCR relied on a mix of 60 forward primers for TCR Vbeta segments and 13 reverse primers for TCR Jbeta segments. Amplification of the CDR3 region of rearranged TCR beta genes was performed with a multiplex PCR assay on genomic DNA. The amplified TCR beta libraries were sequenced on the Illumina HiSeq System as 87-base-pair reads. The study's processing was this. A later analysis tallied 75 million to 95 million unique TCR beta chains across the 660 or so repertoires, and about 10 million of those chains were shared by two or more donors. Raw reads were error-corrected and collapsed into unique sequences by a nearest-neighbor algorithm in which closely related sequences were merged to remove PCR and sequencing errors. Alignment of CDR3 sequences to IMGT reference sequences was used to assign V, D and J gene segments. For a sequence to be retained, at least a six-nucleotide match to both a V gene segment and a J gene segment was required. Rearrangements were classified as productive when the CDR3 lacked stop codons and remained in frame with V and J, and all other rearrangements were classified as non-productive. Following IMGT convention, CDR3 was defined as the stretch from the second conserved V-encoded cysteine up to the conserved J-encoded phenylalanine. In an earlier analysis of around 640 of the donors, sequences lacking an unambiguous match to a single V gene segment were excluded. An earlier analysis of several hundred of the donors called V segments functional above 56.7% productive rearrangements and segregating when the between-donor standard deviation exceeded 5%. To diagnose cytomegalovirus status from the catalog of TCR beta chain sequences, a statistical classification framework was built. In a later analysis, TCR nucleotide sequences were compared against IMGT/GENE-DB human TR gene sequences so that V and J genes could be assigned. Using the TCRdist pipeline, a later analysis assigned CDR3 sequences along with most-parsimonious VDJ recombination scenarios. In a later analysis, every TCR beta chain was defined by the combination of its CDR3 amino acid sequence and its V-gene family, and reads without a unique V-gene family were dropped. In a later analysis, fewer than 650 highly shared, low-generation-probability nucleotide sequences were removed to address suspected cross-contamination and a sequencing artifact. For each public chain, a later analysis derived a clonal expansion index from normalized ranks of inferred template counts within each repertoire. In a later analysis, generation probabilities were computed with a VDJ recombination model fitted to out-of-frame rearrangements, and the resulting probabilities were checked against IGoR. Hypergeometric tests were used in a later analysis to score TCR-TCR, TCR-HLA and TCR-CMV co-occurrence, with a repertoire-size bias correction applied to the TCR pairs. To estimate false discovery rates, a later analysis permuted the HLA or CMV assignments 20 times. In a later analysis, co-occurring TCRs were grouped using DBSCAN, and TCRdist sequence similarity was added for clustering within HLA-allele-positive subsets. Repertoires with fewer than 30,000 or more than 120,000 public chains, plus five repertoires with anomalous nucleotide sharing, were excluded from co-occurrence clustering. TCRdb mirrors the immuneACCESS table, restricted to in-frame sequences. Some clones are absent from its copies; in checked studies, under half trace to an unresolved V gene, and the reason for the others is unknown. The DNA gave D and trimming, while V, J and clone size come from that table. The sample table shows roughly 180,000 clones, and roughly 84% are seen once. Together, the top ten hold roughly 1% of the sample.

The cohort consisted of 600 or so healthy bone marrow donors. At the time of sampling, every cohort member was nominally healthy, though immune exposures that went unrecorded were likely present. The donor was CMV seronegative and belonged to the group of more than 300 seronegative cohort members. Every donor gave a peripheral blood sample, and the peripheral blood mononuclear cells from that sample were used for TCR beta sequencing. The Qiagen DNeasy Blood Extraction Kit was used to extract genomic DNA from the blood cell samples. The research as a whole found: A later analysis associated 15,000 to 20,000 TCR beta sequences with specific HLA alleles at a false discovery rate of 0.05. In a later analysis, several top co-occurrence clusters were reported to appear linked to parvovirus B19, influenza, CMV and Epstein-Barr virus. In a later analysis, the rate of TCR association differed among HLA loci, with DRB1 alleles having the most associated TCRs and HLA-C alleles having the fewest. It was suggested by the authors that the approach could potentially be generalized to other disease states and immunological phenotypes. In an earlier analysis of 587 of the donors, most TCR beta V segments appeared in productive rearrangements about 87% or about 30% of the time, broadly matching IMGT annotations. A further reported finding was that TCR beta sequences accurately predicted the HLA-A and HLA-B alleles for most subjects in the first cohort. In both the original and validation cohorts, the classifier was reported to diagnose cytomegalovirus status with high specificity and sensitivity. In a later analysis, most CMV-associated TCR beta chains were found to appear HLA-restricted, with HLA associations seemingly driven largely by CMV exposure. When HLA alleles, especially DR and DQ, strongly co-occurred, attributing TCR associations to individual alleles was difficult. A cluster of highly shared sequence variants was judged likely to be a technical artifact of the sequencing pipeline. Roughly uniform sequencing depth across donors was assumed in presence/absence analyses, although this assumption may not hold. A total of 150 to 200 TCR beta chains were listed by the study as associated with cytomegalovirus. Only TCR beta chains were sequenced in this cohort, and the absence of alpha or paired-chain data limited detectable features. Because counts were too low, fewer than 20 rarely observed V segments, including chromosome 9 orphons, were excluded from the earlier analysis of 587 of the donors. HLA typing was unavailable for some donors at each locus, so association tests used only the typed subset. In a later genetic analysis, fewer N-insertions in productive TCRs were reported among donors in an Asian-associated ancestry cluster than the roughly 710-donor mean. Most TCR sequences were seen in very few donors, while some public TCRs were found in many individuals. Correlated functional status among segregating V segments might be attributable to linkage disequilibrium, but an unknown experimental factor could not be ruled out. V-gene and J-gene trimming of TCR beta chains was associated with a missense DCLRE1C variant in a later genetic analysis, and the association was replicated in an independent cohort. CMV serostatus was the only immune exposure information available for the cohort. In vitro tests confirmed that a few of the cytomegalovirus-associated TCR beta chains recognize cytomegalovirus antigens. A later analysis found that HLA-associated TCR beta chains were more clonally expanded and had lower generation probabilities than equally common non-associated chains.

This TCR was recovered from a man aged 25-40 years in good health and CMV-seronegative. The sample taken for sequencing was PBMCs.

The CDR3 amino acid sequence is: CAISQGEEQYF. The nucleotide sequence reads as follows: TGTGCCATCAGTCAGGGGGAAGAGCAGTACTTC. The rearranged chain carries TRBV10-3 and TRBJ2-7; 7 bases in the junction line up with TRBD1. V loses 5 bases at its end and J loses 7 bases; junction bases beyond the gene matches: 2. The CDR3 starts with the cysteine, ends with the phenylalanine, and has 11 residues. Solely the CDR3 DNA is kept, with 33 bases framed from the first base. CDR1 and CDR2 (ENHRY, SYGVKD) derive from the germline V gene.